One sample yielded the 25 T cell receptor beta chains listed below, sequenced in a study of OX40 agonist ivuxolimab in advanced cancers. Produced via immunoSEQ multiplex PCR; TCRdb's table is partial and in-frame only. The sample consists of 60,000 to 70,000 clones, 87% of them appearing once. Sequences were derived from CD4+ or CD8+ T cells sorted from blood, sampled in a trial of the OX40 agonist ivuxolimab. The origin of the receptors is an adult with an advanced solid tumor such as melanoma, head and neck, liver or kidney cancer.

Notes on this clone: A read error may account for a junction end that differs from germline. The rearrangement uses TRBV9 and TRBJ1-1, with 7 bases matching TRBD1. There are 15 residues in the CDR3. Looked up from germline, CDR1 is SGDLS and CDR2 is YYNGEE. The CDR3 protein is CASSPQGGLGTKAFF. CDR3 nucleotides: TGTGCCAGCAGCCCCCAGGGGGGGTTGGGCACTAAAGCTTTCTTT.

Regarding this clone: A much larger clone sits a single nucleotide away, making a read error possible. This same CDR3 is encoded by further DNA sequences in the sample. V and J are TRBV2 and TRBJ2-3; 9 positions agree with TRBD2. Looked up from germline, CDR1 is SNHLY and CDR2 is FYNNEI. After removal of 3 bases from V and 5 bases from J, the junction contained 6 bases not matched to a gene. This CDR3 is built from 15 residues. The CDR3 nucleotides read TGTGCCAGCAGTGAGGAGCGGGGGGCGGGAGATACGCAGTATTTT. Amino acid sequence: CASSEERGAGDTQYF.

This chain joins TRBV28 and TRBJ2-5, with D possibly called TRBD1 or TRBD2 (5 bases each). This CDR3 contains 14 residues. V was trimmed by 8 bases and J by 0 bases, leaving 13 bases between them. From germline, CDR1 is MDHEN and CDR2 SYDVKM. For the CDR3, the DNA is TGTGCCAGCGGGACCCGGACTCACCAAGAGACCCAGTACTTC. This codes for CASGTRTHQETQYF.

A single count supports this clone. This chain connects TRBV7-3 to TRBJ2-3; D perhaps matches TRBD2 (6 bases). Trimming took 2 bases from V and 4 from J, leaving 7 bases between them. Germline CDR1 is SGHTA and CDR2 is FQGTGA. The CDR3 has 13 amino acids. For the CDR3, the DNA is TGTGCCAGCAGCTTATCTAGCGCAGATACGCAGTATTTT. Its protein product is CASSLSSADTQYF.

The gene calls are TRBV19 and TRBJ1-1; TRBD1 aligns across 7 bases. The ends lost 3 bases at V and 0 bases at J; junction bases unmatched: 1. The CDR3 spans 14 residues. From germline, CDR1 is LNHDA and CDR2 SQIVND (reference sequence). CDR3 sequence: CASSITGVNTEAFF. The CDR3 DNA is TGTGCCAGTAGTATCACAGGGGTGAACACTGAAGCTTTCTTT.

Only a few counts were recorded for this clone. The V gene is TRBV6-5, the J gene TRBJ1-5, with a tentative D call TRBD1 (5 bases). The V end lost 6 bases, the J end lost 0 bases, and 9 bases lay between the germline ends. The CDR3 loop spans 14 amino acids. Looked up from germline, CDR1 is MNHEY and CDR2 is SVGAGI. CDR3 DNA sequence: TGTGCCAGCAGACTTCAGGGTAGCAATCAGCCCCAGCATTTT. Its protein product is CASRLQGSNQPQHF.

The chain recombines TRBV19 with TRBJ2-7; D may be TRBD1 or TRBD2 (5 bases each). Germline CDR1 and CDR2: LNHDA and SQIVND (reference sequence). V gave up 5 bases and J gave up 6 bases, with 20 bases separating them. The CDR3 is 15 amino acids. The CDR3 DNA is TGTGCCAGTAGTGACCGGGACCGGCTACGAACCGAGCAGTACTTC. Protein product: CASSDRDRLRTEQYF.

The V gene is TRBV6-6, the J gene TRBJ2-3; D is unresolved. Germline CDR1 reads MNHNY; CDR2 reads SVGAGI (reference sequence). The germline V and J ends were trimmed by 6 bases and 3 bases, with 16 bases remaining between them. This CDR3 comprises 15 residues. CDR3 loop: CASSLFQTRTDTQYF. The CDR3 nucleotides are TGTGCCAGCAGCCTCTTCCAGACGAGAACAGATACGCAGTATTTT.

The rearrangement links TRBV10-1 to TRBJ2-3, with TRBD2 identical over 7 bases. CDR3 size: 16 residues. The V gene's germline CDR1 is WNHNN and CDR2 SYGVQD (reference sequence). V dropped 2 bases and J dropped 4; count of bases not matched to a gene: 9. For the CDR3, the DNA is TGCGCCAGCAGTGAGGCTGCCAGCGGGATAGCAGATACGCAGTATTTT. Translation: CASSEAASGIADTQYF.

V usage is TRBV27 and J usage is TRBJ1-2; possible D gene TRBD1, 5 bases. CDR1 MNHEY and CDR2 SMNVEV come from the germline V gene (reference sequence). Trimming stripped 2 bases from V and 4 bases from J, with 14 bases between. The CDR3 is 15 amino acids. CDR3 DNA: TGTGCCAGCAGTTTACGGGGCGGGGGTGGCTATGGCTACACCTTC. Protein: CASSLRGGGGYGYTF.

The V call is TRBV9, the J call TRBJ2-3; 7 bases are a match to TRBD1. The V segment lost 0 bases and the J segment 0 bases; nucleotides outside the gene matches: 7. The CDR3 is made up of 17 amino acids. From germline, CDR1 is SGDLS and CDR2 YYNGEE. The CDR3 loop is CASSVEAGQDSTDTQYF. In DNA, the CDR3 is TGTGCCAGCAGCGTAGAGGCCGGACAGGATAGCACAGATACGCAGTATTTT.

This clone was seen a single time. The rearrangement links TRBV18 to TRBJ2-1, with TRBD1 as a possible D gene (5 bases). CDR1 is KGHSH and CDR2 is LQKENI in the germline V gene. Trimming took off 0 bases at V and 0 bases at J, with 12 bases between the two ends. This CDR3 has 17 residues. CDR3 in amino acids: CASSPPIVRGSYNEQFF. The CDR3 DNA sequence: TGTGCCAGCTCACCACCGATAGTAAGGGGCTCCTACAATGAGCAGTTCTTC.

This chain joins TRBV5-1 and TRBJ1-4, with TRBD1 as a possible D gene (5 bases). Germline V gene data show CDR1 as SGHRS and CDR2 as YFSETQ. V was clipped by 0 bases and J by 7 bases, with 10 bases between them. This CDR3 spans 14 amino acids. The CDR3 loop is CASSLGGAVEKLFF. CDR3 coding DNA: TGCGCCAGCAGCTTGGGAGGGGCGGTTGAAAAACTGTTTTTT.

The chain is built from TRBV18 and TRBJ1-4; D is unclear. V shed 1 base and J shed 3 bases, with 9 bases lying between them. This CDR3 contains 15 residues. Germline CDR1 and CDR2: KGHSH and LQKENI. The DNA of the CDR3 is TGTGCCAGCTCACCACGGGGAGGTCCTAATGAAAAACTGTTTTTT. This sequence encodes CASSPRGGPNEKLFF.

The chain has TRBV29-1 and TRBJ2-1, with 10 bases lining up with TRBD2. This CDR3 is built from 18 residues. The V segment lost 6 bases and the J segment 9 bases; nucleotides outside the gene matches: 23. Germline values: CDR1 SQVTM, CDR2 ANQGSEA. This CDR3 reads CSVPDSFVRSGRALEQFF. CDR3 sequence (DNA): TGCAGCGTGCCGGACAGCTTCGTTAGGAGCGGGAGGGCCCTTGAGCAGTTCTTC.

The chain employs TRBV14 and TRBJ2-3; D assignment may be TRBD1 or TRBD2 (6 bases each). Germline V gives CDR1 SGHDN, CDR2 FVKESK. V was shortened by 1 base and J by 2 bases, with 22 bases between the two germline ends. The CDR3 length is 19 residues. CDR3 in amino acids: CASSQGGRRTALATDTQYF. Written as DNA, the CDR3 is TGTGCCAGCAGCCAAGGGGGGAGGAGGACAGCTCTTGCCACAGATACGCAGTATTTT.

The chain links TRBV29-1 to TRBJ2-1; D is unresolved. The V end was cut by 7 bases, the J end by 4 bases, with 5 bases between. The CDR3 sequence is 10 residues long. Per the germline V gene, CDR1 is SQVTM and CDR2 is ANQGSEA. CDR3 sequence: CSASYNEQFF. CDR3 in DNA: TGCAGCGCCTCTTACAATGAGCAGTTCTTC.

The chain carries TRBV14 and TRBJ2-7; 9 positions agree with TRBD1. V was pared by 2 bases and J by 2 bases, with 7 bases of the junction left unmatched. Germline loops: CDR1 SGHDN, CDR2 FVKESK. The CDR3 has 16 amino acids. The CDR3 sequence is CASSQPGTGKTYEQYF. The CDR3, as DNA: TGTGCCAGCAGCCAACCCGGGACAGGGAAAACCTACGAGCAGTACTTC.

This rearrangement joins TRBV18 to TRBJ1-5, with D possibly TRBD1 on 5 matching bases. V lost 5 bases, J lost 4 bases, and 9 bases lay in between. This CDR3 is 13 amino acids long. Per germline, CDR1 KGHSH and CDR2 LQKENI. The CDR3 DNA sequence: TGTGCCAGCTCATCGGGGCCTAATCAGCCCCAGCATTTT. Amino acid sequence: CASSSGPNQPQHF.

The sample holds one count of this clone. The chain employs TRBV2 and TRBJ1-5, with a weak D call TRBD1 (5 bases). Trimming stripped 6 bases from V and 4 bases from J, with 16 bases between. Germline loops: CDR1 SNHLY, CDR2 FYNNEI. This CDR3 contains 15 residues. Here the CDR3 DNA reads TGTGCCAGCAGCGCCGGGGCCGGGGGTAATCAGCCCCAGCATTTT. Amino acid sequence: CASSAGAGGNQPQHF.

CDR3 DNA: TGCGCCAGCAGTGAGTCGTATGGGCAGCCCCAGCATTTT. The encoded protein is CASSESYGQPQHF. The chain links TRBV10-1 to TRBJ1-5; D uncertain. This CDR3 region has 13 residues. CDR1 and CDR2 from the germline V gene are WNHNN and SYGVQD (reference sequence). Trimming shortened V by 0 bases and J by 7 bases, and 7 bases separated the two germline ends.

Comment on this clone: This same CDR3 is encoded by further DNA sequences in the sample. This chain joins TRBV5-1 and TRBJ2-5; TRBD1 matches at 10 bases. Germline V CDR1 and CDR2: SGHRS, YFSETQ. The CDR3 is 14 amino acids. The V gene end was trimmed by 0 bases and the J gene end by 4 bases; junction bases not matched to a gene: 0. DNA of the CDR3: TGCGCCAGCAGCTTGGGGGACAGGGGAGAGACCCAGTACTTC. It translates to CASSLGDRGETQYF.

The CDR3 region is CASSQDGTPFGGYTF. The CDR3 DNA reads as TGTGCCAGCAGCCAAGATGGAACCCCGTTCGGTGGCTACACCTTC. V is TRBV14 and J is TRBJ1-2; unclear D gene. The CDR3 has 15 residues. CDR1 and CDR2 from the germline V gene are SGHDN and FVKESK. Trimming took off 0 bases at V and 7 bases at J, with 15 bases between the two ends.

The chain carries TRBV5-6 and TRBJ2-7; 9 nucleotides align to TRBD1. J lost 3 bases, V lost 2 bases, and 9 bases had no gene match. The CDR3 contains 16 residues. Germline values: CDR1 SGHDT, CDR2 YYEEEE. The CDR3 protein is CASSFFGDRASYEQYF. As DNA, the CDR3 is TGTGCCAGCAGCTTTTTTGGGGACAGGGCTAGCTACGAGCAGTACTTC.

This clone was found a few times. The chain employs TRBV9 and TRBJ1-5; the D is unclear. V was trimmed by 0 bases and J by 0 bases, leaving 7 bases between them. This CDR3 has 15 residues. Germline CDR1 SGDLS, CDR2 YYNGEE. Here the CDR3 DNA reads TGTGCCAGCAGCGTAGGCCCAGCTAGCAATCAGCCCCAGCATTTT. Translation: CASSVGPASNQPQHF.